The next 27 T cell receptor beta chains were all read from a single sample in a study of T cells in Graves' hyperthyroidism and ophthalmopathy. TCR beta CDR3 regions were amplified from RNA transcripts. Primed by the HTBI set, a first-round RT-PCR was run on the TCR CDR3. TCRdb reprocessed the multiplex PCR reads with MiXCR, giving one entry per CDR3 protein. The table lists a few hundred thousand distinct CDR3 sequences, roughly 25% of them singletons, with 73% in the top ten. Sequencing was performed on blood. The receptors stem from a man aged 45-60 years with Graves' hyperthyroidism.

J is TRBJ2-3 and V is TRBV5-1, with D tentatively TRBD1 or TRBD2 (5 bases each). This CDR3 contains 15 residues. Germline V gene sequence: CDR1 SGHRS, CDR2 YFSETQ. Trimming shortened V by 0 bases and J by 4 bases, and 12 bases separated the two germline ends. This CDR3 is CASSLGDVVADTQYF. The CDR3 bases are TGCGCCAGCAGCTTGGGGGACGTCGTGGCAGATACGCAGTATTTT.

The genes are TRBV11-3 and TRBJ2-1; 9 nucleotides line up with TRBD2. Trimming removed 5 bases from V and 1 base from J; junction bases left unmatched: 12. The length of the CDR3 is 18 residues. Germline V gene sequence: CDR1 SGHNT, CDR2 YENEEA. The CDR3 loop is CASSPPEAREGSYNEQFF. Here the CDR3 DNA reads TGTGCCAGCAGCCCACCGGAGGCGCGGGAGGGATCCTACAATGAGCAGTTCTTC.

V gene TRBV5-1 combines with J gene TRBJ2-7; D might be TRBD1 (7 bases). The V gene's germline CDR1 is SGHRS and CDR2 YFSETQ. This CDR3 is 14 amino acids long. Trimming removed 1 base from V and 6 bases from J, with 14 bases in between. The CDR3 spells CASSLFGRGAEQYF. The CDR3 DNA reads TGCGCCAGCAGCTTGTTTGGCAGGGGGGCCGAGCAGTACTTC.

The rearrangement links TRBV18 to TRBJ2-7, with TRBD1 matching 7 bases. This CDR3 has 14 residues. Germline V gene data show CDR1 as KGHSH and CDR2 as LQKENI. Losses at the gene ends were 3 bases for V and 2 bases for J; bases not matched to a gene: 4. The CDR3 bases are TGTGCCAGCTCACCGGGACAGCCTCCCTACGAGCAGTACTTC. This codes for CASSPGQPPYEQYF.

The chain uses TRBV12-5 and TRBJ1-2, with unresolved D. Looked up from germline, CDR1 is LGHNT and CDR2 is FRNRAP. The ends were cut back, 2 bases at V and 6 bases at J, with 13 bases in the middle. CDR3 length: 14 amino acids. This chain's CDR3 is CASGLPQYGDGYTF. The DNA for the CDR3 is TGTGCTAGTGGTTTGCCCCAATACGGCGATGGCTACACCTTC.

The sample holds a few counts of this clonotype. The chain links TRBV24-1 to TRBJ1-1; no definite D call. The CDR3 is 11 residues long. V lost 9 bases and J lost 3, with 7 bases in between. Germline-derived CDR1 and CDR2 are KGHDR and SFDVKD. The CDR3 DNA sequence: TGTGCCACCGCCGGCGACACTGAAGCTTTCTTT. Its protein product is CATAGDTEAFF.

The rearrangement uses TRBV24-1 and TRBJ2-1; D gene unclear. The germline gives CDR1 KGHDR, CDR2 SFDVKD. V was cut by 4 bases and J by 7 bases, with 19 bases left in between. The CDR3 covers 16 residues. The CDR3 is CATSDPDTRWVNEQFF. CDR3 coding DNA: TGTGCCACCAGTGACCCCGACACCCGTTGGGTGAATGAGCAGTTCTTC.

This clonotype has only a few counts. CDR3 sequence (DNA): TGTGCCAGCAGCGTAGAATTGGGCGGGACTAGCACAGATACGCAGTATTTT. It codes for CASSVELGGTSTDTQYF. The V gene is TRBV9, the J gene TRBJ2-3; D may be TRBD2 (6 bases). The V gene lost 0 bases and the J gene lost 0 bases, with 14 bases spanning the gap. Looked up from germline, CDR1 is SGDLS and CDR2 is YYNGEE. This CDR3 contains 17 residues. The full variable domain, with the rest looked up from reference TRBV9 and TRBJ2-3, is DSGVTQTPKHLITATGQRVTLRCSPRSGDLSVYWYQQSLDQGLQFLIQYYNGEERAKGNILERFSAQQFPDLHSELNLSSLELGDSALYFCASSVELGGTSTDTQYFGPGTRLTVL.

Many counts were recorded for this clonotype. The chain employs TRBV28 and TRBJ2-7, with D unresolved. V was cut by 6 bases and J by 5 bases, with 11 bases left in between. The CDR3 spans 12 residues. The germline V gene has CDR1 MDHEN and CDR2 SYDVKM. CDR3 protein: CASSYGFHEQYF. The CDR3 coding sequence is TGTGCCAGCAGCTACGGTTTCCACGAGCAGTACTTC.

J is TRBJ2-7 and V is TRBV7-2; possible D gene TRBD2, 5 bases. V lost 5 bases to trimming and J lost 1 base, with 15 bases between them. The CDR3 contains 15 residues. Germline CDR1 and CDR2: SGHTA and FQGNSA. The CDR3: CASSQGLDVSYEQYF. The CDR3, as DNA: TGTGCCAGCAGCCAAGGACTGGATGTTTCCTACGAGCAGTACTTC.

The sample holds many counts of this clonotype. The gene calls are TRBV20-1 and TRBJ2-1; 11 nucleotides line up with TRBD2. Per germline, CDR1 DFQATT and CDR2 SNEGSKA (reference sequence). The CDR3 has 17 amino acids. V lost 6 bases, J lost 6 bases, and 16 bases stayed unmatched. The CDR3 nucleotides read TGCAGTGCCACACATACACTAGCGGGAGAGGGAGTCAATGAGCAGTTCTTC. Protein product: CSATHTLAGEGVNEQFF.

This clonotype has at least ten counts. CDR3 in DNA: TGCAGTGCCAGGAGAGGAGCGGGAGGCTACAATGAGCAGTTCTTC. This codes for CSARRGAGGYNEQFF. J is TRBJ2-1 and V is TRBV20-1, with TRBD2 matching over 9 bases. Germline CDR1 reads DFQATT; CDR2 reads SNEGSKA (reference sequence). This CDR3 region has 15 residues. The V segment lost 6 bases and the J segment 3 bases; nucleotides outside the gene matches: 9.

J is TRBJ2-7 and V is TRBV12-3 or TRBV12-4; 7 bases fit TRBD1. V lost 3 bases, J lost 4 bases, and 3 bases stayed unmatched. The CDR3 covers 13 residues. CDR3 bases: TGTGCCAGCAGTTTCCTCAGGGGGTACGAGCAGTACTTC. This encodes CASSFLRGYEQYF.

The chain links TRBV28 to TRBJ2-2; no clear D gene. Trimming removed 7 bases from V and 4 bases from J, with 16 bases in between. The germline CDR1 and CDR2 sequences are MDHEN and SYDVKM. The CDR3 extends over 15 amino acids. The CDR3 nucleotides are TGTGCCAGCACCCTCCCCGGCTTGAGCACCGGGGAGCTGTTTTTT. Translating gives CASTLPGLSTGELFF. The whole variable domain, filled in from reference TRBV28 and TRBJ2-2, reads DVKVTQSSRYLVKRTGEKVFLECVQDMDHENMFWYRQDPGLGLRLIYFSYDVKMKEKGDIPEGYSVSREKKERFSLILESASTNQTSMYLCASTLPGLSTGELFFGEGSRLTVL.

This clonotype has ten or more counts. The chain carries TRBV12-3 or TRBV12-4 and TRBJ1-1, with D possibly TRBD1 on 5 matching bases. The V gene lost 6 bases and the J gene lost 4 bases, with 15 bases spanning the gap. The CDR3 length is 14 residues. The CDR3: CASSHPRGGTEAFF. The CDR3 DNA follows: TGTGCCAGCAGCCATCCGAGGGGTGGCACTGAAGCTTTCTTT.

The chain has TRBV5-1 and TRBJ2-1; 10 bases fit TRBD2. V lost 2 bases to trimming and J lost 8 bases; unmatched junction nucleotides: 7. The CDR3 spans 15 residues. The germline CDR1 and CDR2 sequences are SGHRS and YFSETQ. CDR3 sequence: CASSFSGRAWDEQFF. The DNA for the CDR3 is TGCGCCAGCAGCTTCAGCGGGAGGGCCTGGGATGAGCAGTTCTTC.

This clonotype was detected many times. This chain connects TRBV28 to TRBJ2-3, with 13 bases matching TRBD2. The length of the CDR3 is 17 residues. Germline V gives CDR1 MDHEN, CDR2 SYDVKM. Losses at the gene ends were 4 bases for V and 1 base for J; bases not matched to a gene: 5. The CDR3 region has the DNA TGTGCCAGCAGTTCTCCCGGACTAGCGGGAGGCACAGATACGCAGTATTTT. This encodes CASSSPGLAGGTDTQYF.

This clonotype was observed a handful of times. This chain connects TRBV30 to TRBJ1-1; D may be TRBD1 (5 bases). Trimming stripped 2 bases from V and 9 bases from J, with 10 bases between. Germline V gene lookup returns CDR1 GTSNPN and CDR2 SVGIG (reference sequence). This CDR3 has 11 residues. The chain's CDR3 is CAWSPGPKAFF. CDR3 in DNA: TGTGCCTGGAGTCCGGGACCAAAAGCTTTCTTT.

The chain carries TRBV12-3 or TRBV12-4 and TRBJ1-2; D call uncertain. Between the trimmed V and J ends, which lost 0 bases and 3 bases, there was a span of 2 bases. The CDR3 is made up of 12 amino acids. The CDR3 coding sequence is TGTGCCAGCAGTTTAGCCTACTATGGCTACACCTTC. This codes for CASSLAYYGYTF.

The V and J genes are TRBV7-9 and TRBJ2-5, with D possibly being TRBD2 (7 bases). The CDR3 sequence is 13 residues long. CDR1 and CDR2 from the germline V gene are SEHNR and FQNEAQ (reference sequence). Trimming shortened V by 7 bases and J by 5 bases, and 14 bases separated the two germline ends. The CDR3 sequence is CASIWGGRETQYF. CDR3 DNA: TGTGCCAGCATCTGGGGGGGCCGGGAGACCCAGTACTTC.

The chain recombines TRBV3-1 with TRBJ2-2; D is unresolved. The CDR3 is 13 residues long. The germline V gene has CDR1 LGHDT and CDR2 YNNKEL (reference sequence). V dropped 0 bases and J dropped 5 bases, with 4 bases sitting between them. The CDR3 coding sequence is TGTGCCAGCAGCCAAGAGGAAACCGGGGAGCTGTTTTTT. It specifies CASSQEETGELFF.

The CDR3 nucleotides read TGTGCCAGCAGTTTATTCTCGGACAGGGCTCAATACGAGCAGTACTTC. It is translated as CASSLFSDRAQYEQYF. The chain employs TRBV27 and TRBJ2-7; TRBD1 agrees at 8 bases. J lost 4 bases, V lost 1 base, and 9 bases had no gene match. Germline V gives CDR1 MNHEY, CDR2 SMNVEV (reference sequence). The CDR3 runs to 16 residues.

This chain links TRBV28 with TRBJ2-3, with D hard to call. The germline V gene encodes CDR1 MDHEN and CDR2 SYDVKM. CDR3 length equals 15 residues. V dropped 6 bases and J dropped 2 bases, with 15 bases sitting between them. The CDR3: CASSKIITLTDTQYF. Written as DNA, the CDR3 is TGTGCCAGCAGCAAGATCATTACCCTCACAGATACGCAGTATTTT.

This clonotype has only a few counts. V and J are TRBV24-1 and TRBJ2-3, with TRBD1 identical over 9 bases. Germline V lookup: CDR1 KGHDR, CDR2 SFDVKD. The CDR3 is made up of 15 amino acids. Germline trimming cut 3 bases from V and 7 bases from J; bases unmatched to any gene: 7. CDR3 DNA: TGTGCCACCAGTGATGATACAGGGGGCGCGAATACGCAGTATTTT. This sequence encodes CATSDDTGGANTQYF.

This clonotype occurred a few times. The rearrangement joins TRBV7-9 to TRBJ2-1; TRBD1 aligns across 10 bases. There are 14 residues in the CDR3. V was clipped by 5 bases and J by 5 bases; unmatched bases: 3. CDR1 and CDR2 from the germline V gene are SEHNR and FQNEAQ (reference sequence). The CDR3 DNA follows: TGTGCCAGCAGCGCCGGGACAGGGGACAATGAGCAGTTCTTC. Amino acid sequence: CASSAGTGDNEQFF.

V and J are TRBV13 and TRBJ2-1; 8 nucleotides agree with TRBD2. The length of the CDR3 is 14 residues. The germline CDR1 and CDR2 sequences are PRHDT and FYEKMQ (reference sequence). V lost 8 bases to trimming and J lost 2 bases; unmatched junction nucleotides: 5. CDR3 nucleotide sequence: TGTGCCAGCGGCATTAGCGGGGCCTACAATGAGCAGTTCTTC. Amino acid sequence: CASGISGAYNEQFF.

The rearrangement links TRBV6-1 to TRBJ1-2; TRBD1 aligns across 10 bases. V dropped 5 bases and J dropped 2; count of bases not matched to a gene: 5. The CDR3 length is 15 residues. Germline V lookup: CDR1 MNHNS, CDR2 SASEGT. CDR3 DNA sequence: TGTGCCAGCAGTCCCTGGACAGGGGGGAACTATGGCTACACCTTC. It yields the protein CASSPWTGGNYGYTF.